This T cell receptor beta chain was observed in a study of T cell repertoires in cytomegalovirus infection. Study context: Recently identified HLA-C-restricted CMV epitopes were used, and well-studied HLA-B-restricted CMV epitopes were used as well. Public TCR beta signatures were indicative of both CMV infection and a matching HLA type.

On this clonotype: What it binds is not known.

The ends were cut back, 5 bases at V and 7 bases at J, with 14 bases in the middle. This CDR3 is built from 13 residues. The V gene's germline CDR1 is MDHEN and CDR2 SYDVKM. TCRdb re-called the reads through MiXCR, storing one row per CDR3 protein. The sample contains about 400,000 distinct CDR3 sequences, about 32% of which appear only once. Study observations and caveats: Summed frequency of public TCR beta families distinguished CMV carriers with the relevant HLA. Ex vivo, HLA-C-restricted CMV-specific TCR beta clonotypes prevailed over the rest of the response.

Specimen: cultured PBMCs, collected from culture after CMV antigen stimulation. The J gene is TRBJ2-5, the V gene TRBV28; possibly TRBD1 for D (6 bases). The sequence was collected from a human donor in good health (CMV status not recorded). Some clones in this sample may be carry-over from other donors' samples. As DNA, the CDR3 is TGTGCCAGCAGTCTACAGGGTACCGGGACCCAGTACTTC. This encodes CASSLQGTGTQYF.